This T cell receptor beta chain was documented in a study of tumor-infiltrating lymphocytes in primary liver carcinoma. Study-wide results and limits: Tumor top-250-clone fraction significantly exceeded that of blood (p = 0.039).

In regard to this clonotype: Its matching antigen is unknown. One end of the junction does not line up with germline, which may come from a read error.

Unsorted whole blood yielded blood RNA, and germline DNA was extracted as well. TCR beta cDNA was reverse-transcribed from approximately 0.45 ug of total RNA. The reaction used a constant-region primer and ProtoScript II reverse transcriptase. Libraries for TCR beta were built through three nested multiplex PCR rounds, which together made up a slightly modified ARM-PCR procedure. TCRdb processed the multiplex PCR reads anew with MiXCR; each CDR3 protein has one entry. This table has a few hundred thousand distinct CDR3 sequences, nearly 60% appearing once. The specimen was peripheral blood. The origin of this receptor is a woman aged 30 to 39 with primary liver carcinoma and hepatitis B virus infection.

The DNA of the CDR3 is TGTGTCAGCAACTTAGATCGGGGGGAGGCAGATACGCAGTATTTT. As protein: CVSNLDRGEADTQYF. The chain is built from TRBV11-2 and TRBJ2-3; 7 bases line up with TRBD2. Germline lookup yields CDR1 SGHAT and CDR2 FQNNGV. This CDR3 region has 15 residues.